This TCR beta chain was recorded in a study of cytomegalovirus exposure and HLA in healthy donors. General study findings and limits: In a later analysis, across HLA loci, associated TCR counts were highest for DRB1, lowest for HLA-C. Sequencing probably produced one cluster of sequence variants that were highly shared. With later analysis, a missense DCLRE1C variant became linked to TCR beta V- and J-gene trimming. An analysis that was carried out later associated some 17,000 TCR beta sequences with HLA alleles at 0.05 false discovery rate.

About this clone: Its antigen remains unknown.

V lost 5 bases and J lost 5, with 18 bases in between. The V gene's germline CDR1 is WNHNN and CDR2 SYGVQD (reference sequence). The CDR3 loop spans 15 amino acids. Primers included in the PCR were 60 Vbeta and 13 Jbeta primers. The assay was immunoSEQ multiplex PCR, and TCRdb's table has in-frame clones only and misses some. The repertoire holds about 130,000 clones, roughly 78% seen once, with roughly a tenth in the top ten. The V call is TRBV10-1, the J call TRBJ2-5; D might be TRBD1 (7 bases). The receptor was isolated from a young man in good health and CMV-seropositive. Sequencing was performed on PBMCs. The chain's CDR3 is CASSIGGAGGETQYF. Written as DNA, the CDR3 is TGCGCCAGCAGTATCGGTGGGGCAGGGGGGGAGACCCAGTACTTC.